This T cell receptor beta chain originates from a study of cytomegalovirus exposure and HLA in healthy donors. About the research overall: A prior analysis found fewer than 120 million unique TCR beta sequences from around 200 million T cells. The Caucasian-associated ancestry cluster contained about 80% of the 398 genotyped donors.

It was with 60 Vbeta and 13 Jbeta primers that the PCR ran. Authors' data handling: The count from a later analysis was tens of millions of unique TCR beta chains, some 12 million of them shared. The assay was immunoSEQ multiplex PCR, and TCRdb's table has in-frame clones only and misses some. That table supplies the V and J calls and clone size; D and trimming were determined from the DNA. The sample contains nearly 110,000 clones, roughly 80% of which appear only once. To note about this clone: Its specificity is not known.

Study results and limitations: TCR beta V- and J-gene trimming, according to a later analysis, was linked to a missense DCLRE1C variant.

Germline CDR1 is SGDLS and CDR2 is YYNGEE. CDR3 length: 15 residues. V dropped 4 bases and J dropped 3 bases, with 11 bases sitting between them. V and J are TRBV9 and TRBJ1-6; D is uncertain. The sequenced material came from PBMCs. The origin of this receptor is a man aged 55 to 69 in good health and CMV-seronegative. CDR3 residues: CASSFLGHYNSPLHF. CDR3 nucleotides: TGTGCCAGCAGCTTCTTGGGCCACTATAATTCACCCCTCCACTTT.